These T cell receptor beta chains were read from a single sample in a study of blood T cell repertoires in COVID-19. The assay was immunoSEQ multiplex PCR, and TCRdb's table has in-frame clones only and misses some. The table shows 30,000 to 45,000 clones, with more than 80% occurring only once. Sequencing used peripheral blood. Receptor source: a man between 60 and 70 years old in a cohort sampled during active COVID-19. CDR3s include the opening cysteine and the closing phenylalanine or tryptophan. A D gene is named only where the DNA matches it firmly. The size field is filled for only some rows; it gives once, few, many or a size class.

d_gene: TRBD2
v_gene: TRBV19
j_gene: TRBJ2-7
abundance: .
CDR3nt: TGTGCCAGTAGTATTGTCAGCGGGAGGACCCACGAGCAGTACTTC
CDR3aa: CASSIVSGRTHEQYF

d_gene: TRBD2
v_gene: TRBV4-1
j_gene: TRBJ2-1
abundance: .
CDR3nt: TGCGCCAGCAGCCAAGATCGTACTAGCGGATGGAATGAGCAGTTCTTC
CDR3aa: CASSQDRTSGWNEQFF

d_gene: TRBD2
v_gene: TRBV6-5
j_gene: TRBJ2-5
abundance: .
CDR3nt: TGTGCCACCACCGGAGGTAGCGGGGCCCAAGAGACCCAGTACTTC
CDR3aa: CATTGGSGAQETQYF

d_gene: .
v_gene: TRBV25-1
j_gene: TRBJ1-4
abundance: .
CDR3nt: TGTGCCAGCAGTGAATACCAGGGAGGAGAAAAACTGTTTTTT
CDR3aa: CASSEYQGGEKLFF

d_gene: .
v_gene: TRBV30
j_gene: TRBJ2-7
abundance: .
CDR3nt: TGTGCCTGGAGGGCTAGTAACTACGAGCAGTACTTC
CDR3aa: CAWRASNYEQYF

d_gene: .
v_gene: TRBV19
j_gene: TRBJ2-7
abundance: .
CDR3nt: TGTGCCAGTAAGGGAGGGCAGGGGGCTTCCTACGAGCAGTACTTC
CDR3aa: CASKGGQGASYEQYF

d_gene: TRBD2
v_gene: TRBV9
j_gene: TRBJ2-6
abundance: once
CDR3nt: TGTGCCAGCAAGCGGGGGGATCGTGGGGCCAACGTCCTGACTTTC
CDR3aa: CASKRGDRGANVLTF

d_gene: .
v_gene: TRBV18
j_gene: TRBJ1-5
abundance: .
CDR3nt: TGTGCCAGCTCACGGCCCGAGCAGGGTGGACAGCCCCAGCATTTT
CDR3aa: CASSRPEQGGQPQHF

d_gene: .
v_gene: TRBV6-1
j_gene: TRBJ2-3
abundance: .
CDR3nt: TGTGCCAGCAGGGGGGCTAGCACAGATACGCAGTATTTT
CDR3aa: CASRGASTDTQYF

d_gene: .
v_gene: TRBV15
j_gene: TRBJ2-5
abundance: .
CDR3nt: TGTGCCACCAGCAGGGGGAATTCTAGCGTCTCATGGGAGGAGACCCAGTACTTC
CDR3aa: CATSRGNSSVSWEETQYF

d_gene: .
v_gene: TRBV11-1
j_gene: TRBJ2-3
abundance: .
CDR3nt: TGTGCCAGCAGCCCCAGGACAGCCCGCATGGATACGCAGTATTTT
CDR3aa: CASSPRTARMDTQYF

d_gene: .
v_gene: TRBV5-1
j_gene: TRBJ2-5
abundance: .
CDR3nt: TGCGCCAGCAGCTTGGGGGGCGGTAAAGAGACCCAGTACTTC
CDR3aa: CASSLGGGKETQYF

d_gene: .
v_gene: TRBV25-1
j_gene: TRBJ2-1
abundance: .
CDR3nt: TGTGCCAGCAGTGAATTAGGAGCGAGCTCCTACAATGAGCAGTTCTTC
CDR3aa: CASSELGASSYNEQFF

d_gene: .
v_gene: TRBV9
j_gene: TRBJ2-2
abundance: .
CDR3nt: TGTGCCAGCAGCCCTCGTAACACCGGGGAGCTGTTTTTT
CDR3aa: CASSPRNTGELFF

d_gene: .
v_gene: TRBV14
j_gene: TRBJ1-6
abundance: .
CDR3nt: TGTGCCAGCAGCCAAGAAAGGCTGGGGGGCTCCTATAATTCACCCCTCCACTTT
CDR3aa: CASSQERLGGSYNSPLHF

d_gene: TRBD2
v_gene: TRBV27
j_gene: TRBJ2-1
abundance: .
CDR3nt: TGTGCCAGCAGTTCATTAGCGGGCTACAATGAGCAGTTCTTC
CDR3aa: CASSSLAGYNEQFF